Here is one T cell receptor beta chain with its context. Its antigen is as yet unknown. Libraries were prepared by immunoSEQ multiplex PCR; TCRdb keeps only in-frame clonotypes and omits some of them. The sample shows 35,000 to 45,000 clones, about 70% of them seen only once. These data belong to a study of radiotherapy plus CTLA-4 blockade in lung cancer. Overall study: Objective responses were seen in around 17% of patients, disease control in about 30%.

Study results and limitations: After treatment with radiotherapy plus ipilimumab, TCR clones that came from the tumor expanded in blood. Response, reportedly, was best predicted by interferon-beta along with early blood T cell clone dynamics.

Those with chemo-refractory metastatic non-small-cell lung cancer were treated with focal radiation combined with CTLA-4 blockade using ipilimumab. The CDR3 loop spans 13 amino acids. Germline CDR1 is KGHSH and CDR2 is LQKENI. V shed 4 bases and J shed 2 bases, with 8 bases lying between them. Here the sequenced sample was peripheral blood, taken from a patient treated with radiotherapy plus ipilimumab. This clonotype was obtained from a human donor with non-small cell lung cancer who had a partial response to radiotherapy plus ipilimumab. This rearrangement joins TRBV18 to TRBJ1-1; tentatively, D is TRBD1 (5 bases). As DNA, the CDR3 is TGTGCCAGCTCACAACAGGCTAACACTGAAGCTTTCTTT. As protein: CASSQQANTEAFF.